This is a list of T cell receptor beta chains from one sample in a study of technical replicates of blood from four donors. Some clones are missing from TCRdb's copy, which holds only in-frame ones; the method was immunoSEQ multiplex PCR. This sample has about 72,000 clones, with 95% found just once. Sequencing used T cells isolated from PBMCs. These receptors all stem from a human donor in good health. Both conserved end residues are part of each CDR3. Fields, in order: V gene, D gene, clone size, J gene, CDR3 DNA, CDR3 protein. D genes are given only for firm matches. Clone size is given for some rows only: seen once, a few or many times, or a class if the clone is expanded.

TRBV5-1	.	.	TRBJ2-7	TGCGCCAGCAGCTTGGCCTCTCGGGTCTACGAGCAGTACTTC	CASSLASRVYEQYF
TRBV5-1	.	.	TRBJ2-3	TGCGCCAGCAGCCCGGGGGTCCGACCAGATACGCAGTATTTT	CASSPGVRPDTQYF
TRBV9	.	once	TRBJ2-1	TGTGCCAGCAGCGTAGGGAGGGGTGTGGGGTCCTACAATGAGCAGTTCTTC	CASSVGRGVGSYNEQFF
TRBV2	TRBD1	.	TRBJ2-1	TGTGCCAGCAGTGAAATCCAGGGGGCTATGAATGAGCAGTTCTTC	CASSEIQGAMNEQFF
TRBV13	TRBD2	.	TRBJ2-1	TGTGCCAGCAGCCCCGGGGGGGGCTCCTACAATGAGCAGTTCTTC	CASSPGGGSYNEQFF
TRBV7-8	TRBD1	.	TRBJ1-5	TGTGCCAGCACCGCCCATACAGGGGGCAATCAGCCCCAGCATTTT	CASTAHTGGNQPQHF
TRBV28	.	.	TRBJ1-5	TGTGCCAGCGGAACAGGGTCGGAGAGCAATCAGCCCCAGCATTTT	CASGTGSESNQPQHF
TRBV4-1	.	.	TRBJ1-1	TGCGCCAGCAGCCAAGTGGCAGGGCTGATGAAAGGGGGCACTGAAGCTTTCTTT	CASSQVAGLMKGGTEAFF
TRBV7-8	.	.	TRBJ2-7	TGTGCCAGCAGCTCCCGTGAGCGGGTTACCTACGAGCAGTACTTC	CASSSRERVTYEQYF
TRBV28	.	.	TRBJ2-6	TGTGCCAGCAGTCAGGCCGGGGTGGTCCTGACTTTC	CASSQAGVVLTF
TRBV6-5	.	.	TRBJ2-7	TGTGCCAGCAGTTACGCGGTGGGCTACGAGCAGTACTTC	CASSYAVGYEQYF
TRBV4-1	.	.	TRBJ2-1	TGCGCCAGCAGCCAACGAGCGCCTCTACATGTATCCTACAATGAGCAGTTCTTC	CASSQRAPLHVSYNEQFF
TRBV6-1	TRBD2	.	TRBJ2-5	TGTGCCAGCAGCCCTACTAGCGGGGGGGCCTGGACCCAGTACTTC	CASSPTSGGAWTQYF
TRBV6-1	.	.	TRBJ2-2	TGTGCCAGCAGTGAAGCGCGGTTTCGCACCGGGGAGCTGTTTTTT	CASSEARFRTGELFF
TRBV28	.	.	TRBJ1-1	TGTGCCAGCAGTCAGCACGCTGGGAGCACTGAAGCTTTCTTT	CASSQHAGSTEAFF
TRBV19	.	.	TRBJ1-5	TGTGCCAGTACCCTGGGGGGGTTTCAGCCCCAGCATTTT	CASTLGGFQPQHF
TRBV2	.	.	TRBJ1-4	TGTGCCAGCGGTGACGATCCGAGGAATGAAAAACTGTTTTTT	CASGDDPRNEKLFF
TRBV7-9	.	.	TRBJ2-1	TGTGCCAGCAGCCCTCCCATGGGCGGGACCCAATCCTACAATGAGCAGTTCTTC	CASSPPMGGTQSYNEQFF
TRBV7-3	TRBD2	.	TRBJ2-7	TGTGCCAGCAGCTTGAGCGGGGGGTCCTACGAGCAGTACTTC	CASSLSGGSYEQYF
TRBV18	.	.	TRBJ2-3	TGTGCCAGCTCACGAGGGATGAATAGACCTAGCACAGATACGCAGTATTTT	CASSRGMNRPSTDTQYF
TRBV7-8	.	.	TRBJ1-1	TGTGCCAGCAGCCGAGCCGGTGTGGTTACTGAAGCTTTCTTT	CASSRAGVVTEAFF
TRBV5-1	.	.	TRBJ2-7	TGCGCCAGCAGCTTTGACAACTACGAGCAGTACTTC	CASSFDNYEQYF
TRBV1	.	.	TRBJ2-3	TGCACCAGCAGCCCAGTTTGGGCCGCTAGCGGCGAGAATAGCACAGATACGCAGTATTTT	CTSSPVWAASGENSTDTQYF
TRBV29-1	TRBD2	once	TRBJ2-3	TGCAGCTTCCTCTCTAGCGGAGTAACAGATACGCAGTATTTT	CSFLSSGVTDTQYF
TRBV2	TRBD1	.	TRBJ1-1	TGTGCCAGCAGTTCTAACAGGGGCGCGAACACTGAAGCTTTCTTT	CASSSNRGANTEAFF
TRBV19	.	.	TRBJ1-1	TGTGCCAGCCGGGACCCCGGCCGGGGGACTGAAGCTTTCTTT	CASRDPGRGTEAFF
TRBV6-1	.	.	TRBJ1-1	TGTGCCAGCAGTGACCATACAGGGCCCACTGAAGCTTTCTTT	CASSDHTGPTEAFF
TRBV11-1	TRBD1	.	TRBJ2-7	TGTGCCAGCAGTTTCCCGGGACAGGGGTTATTCGGGCAGTACTTC	CASSFPGQGLFGQYF
TRBV5-4	.	.	TRBJ2-7	TGTGCCAGCAGCTTGAGCTCGGGGGCCTACGAGCAGTACTTC	CASSLSSGAYEQYF
TRBV6-1	.	.	TRBJ1-6	TGTGTCGCGAGTGCGGTCTTCGATAATTCACCCCTCCACTTT	CVASAVFDNSPLHF
TRBV7-3	.	.	TRBJ2-2	TGTGCCAGCAGCTCGAACGAGGGTTCCGGGGAGCTGTTTTTT	CASSSNEGSGELFF
TRBV6-1	.	.	TRBJ2-5	TGTGCCAGCAGTGAGTCTAGGTATTCGACCAAAGAGACCCAGTACTTC	CASSESRYSTKETQYF
TRBV7-9	TRBD1	.	TRBJ2-2	TGTGCCAGCAGCTTAGGACAGGGGTTCACCGGGGAGCTGTTTTTT	CASSLGQGFTGELFF
TRBV5-4	.	.	TRBJ2-7	TGTGCCAGCATTAGCGCCCGGACTGGATACGAGCAGTACTTC	CASISARTGYEQYF
TRBV9	TRBD2	.	TRBJ2-5	TGTGCCAGCAGCGTAGGGGGAGCGGGGGAAGAGACCCAGTACTTC	CASSVGGAGEETQYF
TRBV5-1	TRBD2	.	TRBJ2-1	TGCGCCAGCAGCTTGGACGGGACTATCTACAATGAGCAGTTCTTC	CASSLDGTIYNEQFF
TRBV7-6	TRBD2	.	TRBJ2-1	TGTGCCAGCAGCCCTGGACTAGCGGGGGGATGCTTCTTC	CASSPGLAGGCFF
TRBV2	.	.	TRBJ2-7	TGTGCCAGCAGAGGGGACTCATACTACGAGCAGTACTTC	CASRGDSYYEQYF
TRBV6-5	.	.	TRBJ2-1	TGTGCCAGCAGTTACTCGACTCCTAACGCCTACAATGAGCAGTTCTTC	CASSYSTPNAYNEQFF
TRBV5-1	TRBD1	.	TRBJ2-7	TGCGCCAGCAGCTTGGGACAGGGGTCCTACGAGCAGTACTTC	CASSLGQGSYEQYF
TRBV4-1	TRBD1	.	TRBJ1-2	TGCGCCAGCAGCCAAGGTCGGGACAGGATGATCTATGGCTACACCTTC	CASSQGRDRMIYGYTF
TRBV14	TRBD1	.	TRBJ1-1	TGTGCCAGCAGCCAAATACAGGGGTTGACTGAAGCTTTCTTT	CASSQIQGLTEAFF
TRBV28	.	.	TRBJ2-1	TGTGCCAGCAGTTTCTTCCTGGCAGGGGTCAGCGGCCCATCGGATGAGCAGTTCTTC	CASSFFLAGVSGPSDEQFF
TRBV28	.	.	TRBJ2-7	TGTGCCAGCAGTTTCGCCAGGCAAAATACAATTTTGACCTACGAGCAGTACTTC	CASSFARQNTILTYEQYF
TRBV7-2	TRBD1	.	TRBJ1-1	TGTGCCAGCAGCTCGCAGGGGGCGGCGAACACTGAAGCTTTCTTT	CASSSQGAANTEAFF
TRBV19	TRBD2	.	TRBJ2-1	TGTGCCAGTAGCCATAGGAGACTAGCGGGGGGGGTAAATGAGCAGTTCTTC	CASSHRRLAGGVNEQFF
TRBV7-9	.	.	TRBJ1-6	TGTGCCAGCAGCCCTCCCTCGCAGGGGAATTCACCCCTCCACTTT	CASSPPSQGNSPLHF